This TCR beta chain is from a study of T cell repertoires in cytomegalovirus infection. One entry per CDR3 protein results from TCRdb running MiXCR on the reads. The repertoire holds 250,000 or so distinct CDR3 sequences, with 9% to 15% as singletons. CDR3 length: 16 residues. After removal of 5 bases from V and 4 bases from J, the junction contained 9 bases not matched to a gene. The germline V gene encodes CDR1 SGHTA and CDR2 FQGNSA. This clonotype has at least ten counts. Sequencing was performed on PBMCs. The origin of this receptor is a human donor in good health (CMV status not recorded). Some clones in this sample may be carry-over from other donors' samples. This chain connects TRBV7-2 to TRBJ1-3, with TRBD1 matching 9 bases. The CDR3 region has the DNA TGTGCCAGCAGCCTCCAGACAGGGGGTAGGGGAAACACCATATATTTT. It yields the protein CASSLQTGGRGNTIYF.